One and the same sample provided the 15 T cell receptor beta chains below, sequenced in a study of blood T cell repertoires in COVID-19. The repertoire was sequenced with immunoSEQ multiplex PCR; TCRdb's copy has only in-frame clones and lacks some. The sample holds over 200,000 clones, 80% to 85% seen once. The sample consisted of peripheral blood. These receptors were collected from a human donor in a cohort sampled during active COVID-19.

This clone has a handful of counts. This chain connects TRBV30 to TRBJ1-6, with 9 bases fitting TRBD1. CDR3 length: 14 amino acids. Germline V gives CDR1 GTSNPN, CDR2 SVGIG (reference sequence). Unmatched junction bases numbered 5, after V lost 2 bases and J lost 9 bases. The DNA of the CDR3 is TGTGCCTGGAGTCGGGACAGGGAAAGTTCACCCCTCCACTTT. It yields the protein CAWSRDRESSPLHF.

The chain carries TRBV29-1 and TRBJ2-1, with TRBD2 identical over 12 bases. V shed 7 bases, J shed 9 bases, and the junction held 10 bases outside the gene matches. CDR3 length equals 14 residues. Germline V gene data show CDR1 as SQVTM and CDR2 as ANQGSEA. CDR3 coding DNA: TGCAGCGCCGAGCGTCTAGCGGGAGGGGTTGAGCAGTTCTTC. Encoded protein: CSAERLAGGVEQFF.

The sample holds one count of this clone. The chain links TRBV25-1 to TRBJ1-1, with 12 positions matching TRBD1. The J segment lost 3 bases and the V segment lost 4 bases, leaving 6 bases of the junction unmatched. CDR3 length: 16 residues. Germline CDR1 reads MGHDK; CDR2 reads SYGVNS. CDR3 sequence reads: CASSVGQGARDTEAFF. The CDR3, as DNA: TGTGCCAGCAGTGTGGGACAGGGGGCTAGGGACACTGAAGCTTTCTTT.

This clone showed up just once. The chain combines TRBV6-2 or TRBV6-3 with TRBJ2-7, with D uncertain. The CDR3 contains 11 residues. Trimming left V 2 bases short and J 3 bases short, with 2 bases between. The germline V gene has CDR1 MNHEY and CDR2 SVGEGT. The CDR3 sequence is CASSYRYEQYF. CDR3 DNA: TGTGCCAGCAGTTACCGCTACGAGCAGTACTTC.

The chain combines TRBV5-1 with TRBJ2-7, with 15 bases identical to TRBD2. Germline V gene lookup returns CDR1 SGHRS and CDR2 YFSETQ. The CDR3 sequence is 19 residues long. V gave up 4 bases and J gave up 2 bases; unmatched junction bases: 13. The CDR3 DNA sequence: TGCGCCAGCAGCCGGGGACTTTGGACTAGCGGGAGGGCCACCTACGAGCAGTACTTC. Protein sequence: CASSRGLWTSGRATYEQYF.

The chain links TRBV5-4 to TRBJ1-3, with D perhaps TRBD1 (5 bases). The germline V gene encodes CDR1 SGHNT and CDR2 YYREEE (reference sequence). The CDR3 has 16 residues. With 5 bases removed from V and 4 bases from J, the gap between germline ends came to 19 bases. The CDR3 sequence is CASSLRSQGSGNTIYF. Written as DNA, the CDR3 is TGTGCCAGCAGTCTAAGGTCTCAGGGCTCCGGAAACACCATATATTTT. Full variable domain (outside the CDR3, taken from reference TRBV5-4 and TRBJ1-3): ETGVTQSPTHLIKTRGQQVTLRCSSQSGHNTVSWYQQALGQGPQFIFQYYREEENGRGNFPPRFSGLQFPNYSSELNVNALELDDSALYLCASSLRSQGSGNTIYFGEGSWLTVV.

This chain connects TRBV2 to TRBJ1-3; TRBD1 matches at 11 bases. Per the germline V gene, CDR1 is SNHLY and CDR2 is FYNNEI. CDR3 length: 21 amino acids. V lost 7 bases and J lost 0; bases outside the gene matches: 20. The CDR3 protein is CASNPGQGVRNLKGSGNTIYF. CDR3 sequence (DNA): TGTGCCAGCAACCCGGGACAGGGGGTCAGAAATCTAAAGGGCTCTGGAAACACCATATATTTT.

This clone has only one observation. The chain is built from TRBV6-2 or TRBV6-3 and TRBJ2-7; 8 nucleotides line up with TRBD1. V lost 6 bases to trimming and J lost 0 bases; unmatched junction nucleotides: 4. This CDR3 contains 14 residues. CDR1 is MNHEY and CDR2 is SVGEGT in the germline V gene. The DNA for the CDR3 is TGTGCCAGCAGCCACACAGGGGGCTCCTACGAGCAGTACTTC. This gives the protein CASSHTGGSYEQYF.

This clone was counted a few times. V usage is TRBV28 and J usage is TRBJ1-2; no clear D. The CDR3 covers 13 residues. V lost 3 bases to trimming and J lost 3 bases, with 8 bases between them. Germline V gives CDR1 MDHEN, CDR2 SYDVKM. The CDR3: CASSLRVDYGYTF. In DNA form, the CDR3 reads TGTGCCAGCAGTTTGCGGGTAGACTATGGCTACACCTTC.

The rearrangement joins TRBV2 to TRBJ2-1, with TRBD2 matching over 12 bases. Germline CDR1 SNHLY, CDR2 FYNNEI. The CDR3 is made up of 16 amino acids. The V segment lost 4 bases and the J segment 5 bases; nucleotides outside the gene matches: 6. Here the CDR3 reads CASSGGTSGPNNEQFF. The CDR3 DNA reads as TGTGCCAGCAGTGGGGGGACTAGCGGGCCAAACAATGAGCAGTTCTTC.

The chain carries TRBV11-1 and TRBJ2-7; D not resolved. Germline CDR1 is SGHAT and CDR2 is FQDESV (reference sequence). This CDR3 region has 16 residues. Trimming removed 2 bases at V and 0 bases at J, with 14 bases between. CDR3 region: CASSLSYSRVSYEQYF. The CDR3 nucleotides read TGTGCCAGCAGCTTAAGTTATTCTCGGGTCTCCTACGAGCAGTACTTC.

This chain connects TRBV30 to TRBJ1-1; the D is unclear. The V gene lost 3 bases and the J gene lost 4 bases, with 12 bases spanning the gap. The CDR3 sequence is 13 residues long. Germline-derived CDR1 and CDR2 are GTSNPN and SVGIG (reference sequence). The CDR3 reads CAWRTRVATEAFF. The CDR3 DNA reads as TGTGCCTGGAGAACCCGGGTCGCCACTGAAGCTTTCTTT.

This sequence joins TRBV5-6 and TRBJ1-1; a possible D gene is TRBD1 (5 bases). V was shortened by 0 bases and J by 1 base, with 16 bases between the two germline ends. This CDR3 region has 17 residues. The germline V gene has CDR1 SGHDT and CDR2 YYEEEE. The CDR3 protein is CASSLGQGWGRNTEAFF. The CDR3 coding sequence is TGTGCCAGCAGCTTGGGGCAGGGTTGGGGCAGGAACACTGAAGCTTTCTTT.

The gene calls are TRBV3-1 (or the pseudogene TRBV3-2) and TRBJ2-2; 8 bases map to TRBD2. V lost 1 base, J lost 2 bases, and 3 bases stayed unmatched. Germline V lookup: CDR1 LGHDT, CDR2 YNNKEL (reference sequence). CDR3 length: 16 residues. The CDR3 here is CASSQGTSRNTGELFF. For the CDR3, the DNA is TGTGCCAGCAGCCAAGGGACTAGCAGAAACACCGGGGAGCTGTTTTTT.

The CDR3 here is CASSDTSGRAGETQYF. The DNA for the CDR3 is TGTGCCAGCAGTGATACTAGCGGGAGGGCGGGGGAGACCCAGTACTTC. This chain connects TRBV2 to TRBJ2-5; TRBD2 agrees at 13 bases. Germline CDR1 is SNHLY and CDR2 is FYNNEI. J lost 5 bases, V lost 3 bases, and 6 bases had no gene match. The CDR3 is made up of 16 amino acids. The full variable domain, in which reference TRBV2 and TRBJ2-5 provide the parts outside the CDR3, is EPEVTQTPSHQVTQMGQEVILRCVPISNHLYFYWYRQILGQKVEFLVSFYNNEISEKSEIFDDQFSVERPDGSNFTLKIRSTKLEDSAMYFCASSDTSGRAGETQYFGPGTRLLVL.